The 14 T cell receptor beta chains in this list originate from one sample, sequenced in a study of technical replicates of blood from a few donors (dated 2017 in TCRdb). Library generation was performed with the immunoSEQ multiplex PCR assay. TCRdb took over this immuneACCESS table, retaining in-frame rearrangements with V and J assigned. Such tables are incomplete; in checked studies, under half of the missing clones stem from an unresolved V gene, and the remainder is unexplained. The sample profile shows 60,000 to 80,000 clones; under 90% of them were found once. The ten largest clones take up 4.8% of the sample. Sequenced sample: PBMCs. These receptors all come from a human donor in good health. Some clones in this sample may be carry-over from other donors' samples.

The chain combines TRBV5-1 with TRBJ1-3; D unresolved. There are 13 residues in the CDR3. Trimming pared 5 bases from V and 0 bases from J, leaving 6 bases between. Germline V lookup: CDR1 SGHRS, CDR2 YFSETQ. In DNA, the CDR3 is TGCGCCAGCAGACGAGACTCTGGAAACACCATATATTTT. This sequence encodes CASRRDSGNTIYF.

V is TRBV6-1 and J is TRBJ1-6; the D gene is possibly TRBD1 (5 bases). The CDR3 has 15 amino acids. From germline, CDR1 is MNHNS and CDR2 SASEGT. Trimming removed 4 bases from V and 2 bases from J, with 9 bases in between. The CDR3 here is CASSGQQAYNSPLHF. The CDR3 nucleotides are TGTGCCAGCAGTGGACAACAGGCCTATAATTCACCCCTCCACTTT.

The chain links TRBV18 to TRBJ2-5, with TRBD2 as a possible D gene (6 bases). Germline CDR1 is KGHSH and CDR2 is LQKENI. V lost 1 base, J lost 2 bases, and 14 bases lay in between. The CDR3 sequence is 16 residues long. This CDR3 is CASSPLSRTIQETQYF. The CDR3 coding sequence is TGTGCCAGCTCACCACTCTCCCGGACTATACAAGAGACCCAGTACTTC.

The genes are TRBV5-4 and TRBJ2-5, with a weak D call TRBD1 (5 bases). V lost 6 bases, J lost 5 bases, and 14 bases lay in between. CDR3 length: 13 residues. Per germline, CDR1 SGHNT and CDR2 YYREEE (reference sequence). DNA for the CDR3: TGTGCCAGCAAGGTGGCAGGGCGCGAGACCCAGTACTTC. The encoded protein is CASKVAGRETQYF.

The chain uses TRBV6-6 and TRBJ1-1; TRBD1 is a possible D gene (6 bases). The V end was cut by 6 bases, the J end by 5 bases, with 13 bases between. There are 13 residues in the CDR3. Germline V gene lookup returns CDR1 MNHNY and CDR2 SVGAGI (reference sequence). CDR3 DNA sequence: TGTGCCAGCAGCATAGGGGGGGAAACTGAAGCTTTCTTT. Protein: CASSIGGETEAFF.

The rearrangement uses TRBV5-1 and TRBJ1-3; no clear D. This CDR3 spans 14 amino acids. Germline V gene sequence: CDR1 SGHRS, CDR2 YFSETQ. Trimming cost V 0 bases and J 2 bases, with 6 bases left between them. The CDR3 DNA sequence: TGCGCCAGCAGCTTGGCATCCCCTGGAAACACCATATATTTT. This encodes CASSLASPGNTIYF. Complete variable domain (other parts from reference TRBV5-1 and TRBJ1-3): KAGVTQTPRYLIKTRGQQVTLSCSPISGHRSVSWYQQTPGQGLQFLFEYFSETQRNKGNFPGRFSGRQFSNSRSEMNVSTLELGDSALYLCASSLASPGNTIYFGEGSWLTVV.

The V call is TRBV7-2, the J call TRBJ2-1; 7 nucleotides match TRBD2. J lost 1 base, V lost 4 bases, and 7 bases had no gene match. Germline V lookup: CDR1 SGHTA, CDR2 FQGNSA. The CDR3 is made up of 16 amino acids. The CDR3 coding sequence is TGTGCCAGCAGCTCTGCGGGAGTAGTGTCCTACAATGAGCAGTTCTTC. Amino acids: CASSSAGVVSYNEQFF.

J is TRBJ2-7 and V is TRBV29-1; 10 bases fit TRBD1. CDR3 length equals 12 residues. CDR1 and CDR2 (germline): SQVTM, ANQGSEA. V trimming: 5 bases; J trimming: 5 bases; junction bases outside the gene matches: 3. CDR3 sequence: CSVLTGGNEQYF. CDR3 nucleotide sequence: TGCAGCGTTTTGACAGGGGGCAACGAGCAGTACTTC.

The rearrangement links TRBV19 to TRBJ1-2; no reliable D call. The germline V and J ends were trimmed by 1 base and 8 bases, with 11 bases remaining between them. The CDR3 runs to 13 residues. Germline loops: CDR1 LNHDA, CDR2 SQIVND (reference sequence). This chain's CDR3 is CASSIVALQGYTF. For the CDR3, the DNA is TGTGCCAGTAGTATAGTGGCCCTGCAGGGCTACACCTTC.

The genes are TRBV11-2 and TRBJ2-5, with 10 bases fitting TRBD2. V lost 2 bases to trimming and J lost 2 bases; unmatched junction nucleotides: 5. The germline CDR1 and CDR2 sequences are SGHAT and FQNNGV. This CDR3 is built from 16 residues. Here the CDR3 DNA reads TGTGCCAGCAGCTTAAATTTAGCGGGGGGACAAGAGACCCAGTACTTC. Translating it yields CASSLNLAGGQETQYF.

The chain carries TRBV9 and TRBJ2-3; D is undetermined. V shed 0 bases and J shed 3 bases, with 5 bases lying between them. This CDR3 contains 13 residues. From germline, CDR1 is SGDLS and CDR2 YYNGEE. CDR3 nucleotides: TGTGCCAGCAGCGTAGTACTTACAGATACGCAGTATTTT. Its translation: CASSVVLTDTQYF.

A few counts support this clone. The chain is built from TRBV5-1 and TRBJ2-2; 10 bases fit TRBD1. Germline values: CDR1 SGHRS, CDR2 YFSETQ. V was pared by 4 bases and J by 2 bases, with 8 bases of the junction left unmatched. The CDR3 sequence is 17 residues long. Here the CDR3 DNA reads TGCGCCAGCAGCCAGACGCGGACAGGGGGAAACACCGGGGAGCTGTTTTTT. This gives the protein CASSQTRTGGNTGELFF.

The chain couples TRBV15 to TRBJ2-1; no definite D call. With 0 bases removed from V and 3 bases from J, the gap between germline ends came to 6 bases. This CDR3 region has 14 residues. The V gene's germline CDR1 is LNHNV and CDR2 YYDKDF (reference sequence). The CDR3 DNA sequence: TGTGCCACCAGCAGAGATACCAGCTACAATGAGCAGTTCTTC. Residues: CATSRDTSYNEQFF.

The DNA for the CDR3 is TGTGCCAGCAGCTTAGAGGGGTATAGCGGTAGCACAGATACGCAGTATTTT. Its protein is CASSLEGYSGSTDTQYF. V and J are TRBV7-6 and TRBJ2-3, with D perhaps matching TRBD2 (6 bases). CDR3 size: 17 residues. V was cut by 1 base and J by 0 bases, with 14 bases left in between. Germline lookup yields CDR1 SGHVS and CDR2 FNYEAQ. Variable domain in full (rest from reference TRBV7-6 and TRBJ2-3): GAGVSQSPRYKVTKRGQDVALRCDPISGHVSLYWYRQALGQGPEFLTYFNYEAQQDKSGLPNDRFSAERPEGSISTLTIQRTEQRDSAMYRCASSLEGYSGSTDTQYFGPGTRLTVL.